The 17 T cell receptor beta chains below all came from one sample that was sequenced in a study of blood T cell repertoires in COVID-19. Here immunoSEQ multiplex PCR was the method, and the copy in TCRdb shows in-frame clones only, minus some. The data show hundreds of thousands of clones, about 88% seen once. The source material was PBMCs or T cells enriched from blood (not recorded which). The receptors shown here come from a man aged 25 to 40 with acute COVID-19.

This clone was seen a single time. This chain joins TRBV6-5 and TRBJ2-5; 7 nucleotides align to TRBD1. Germline-derived CDR1 and CDR2 are MNHEY and SVGAGI. V was pared by 4 bases and J by 5 bases, with 7 bases of the junction left unmatched. This CDR3 has 14 amino acids. Here the CDR3 reads CASSSNRGRETQYF. Here the CDR3 DNA reads TGTGCCAGCAGTTCAAACAGGGGCCGGGAGACCCAGTACTTC.

The rearrangement joins TRBV12-3 or TRBV12-4 to TRBJ1-2; possibly TRBD1 for D (6 bases). The CDR3 spans 13 residues. V lost 3 bases, J lost 4 bases, and 9 bases lay in between. CDR3 residues: CASSLSDSYGYTF. The CDR3 region has the DNA TGTGCCAGCAGTTTGTCGGACAGCTATGGCTACACCTTC.

The J gene is TRBJ1-5, the V gene TRBV19; TRBD1 agrees at 11 bases. V was pared by 9 bases and J by 2 bases, with 9 bases of the junction left unmatched. Germline V lookup: CDR1 LNHDA, CDR2 SQIVND (reference sequence). This CDR3 is built from 16 residues. The CDR3 region is CASRTGGAVGNQPQHF. The CDR3 coding sequence is TGTGCCAGCCGGACAGGGGGCGCGGTGGGCAATCAGCCCCAGCATTTT.

J is TRBJ1-4 and V is TRBV5-1, with D uncertain. This CDR3 is 13 amino acids long. V dropped 4 bases and J dropped 2 bases, with 6 bases sitting between them. Germline-derived CDR1 and CDR2 are SGHRS and YFSETQ. CDR3 coding DNA: TGCGCCAGCAGCCCCCGGACTAATGAAAAACTGTTTTTT. Translated, it gives CASSPRTNEKLFF. Based on the CDR3 plus reference TRBV5-1 and TRBJ1-4, the full variable domain is KAGVTQTPRYLIKTRGQQVTLSCSPISGHRSVSWYQQTPGQGLQFLFEYFSETQRNKGNFPGRFSGRQFSNSRSEMNVSTLELGDSALYLCASSPRTNEKLFFGSGTQLSVL.

The chain employs TRBV6-6 and TRBJ1-2, with D unresolved. Germline CDR1 and CDR2: MNHNY and SVGAGI (reference sequence). CDR3 length: 15 amino acids. With 0 bases removed from V and 5 bases from J, the gap between germline ends came to 13 bases. CDR3 in amino acids: CASSYSNYPEYGYTF. The CDR3 DNA is TGTGCCAGCAGTTACTCGAACTACCCTGAATATGGCTACACCTTC.

The gene calls are TRBV30 and TRBJ2-7; TRBD2 agrees at 7 bases. J was trimmed by 6 bases and V by 0 bases; bases with no gene match: 8. The germline V gene has CDR1 GTSNPN and CDR2 SVGIG (reference sequence). The CDR3 contains 14 residues. The CDR3 DNA follows: TGTGCCTGGAGTGTAGGCGGGAGAATAGGCGAGCAGTACGTC. Amino acids: CAWSVGGRIGEQYV.

The rearrangement links TRBV18 to TRBJ2-1; TRBD1 agrees at 9 bases. The germline V gene has CDR1 KGHSH and CDR2 LQKENI. The junction had 5 bases not matched to a gene; V was cut back by 4 bases and J by 4 bases. The CDR3 has 15 residues. CDR3 in DNA: TGTGCCAGCTCACACCGGACAGGGGAATACAATGAGCAGTTCTTC. Translating it yields CASSHRTGEYNEQFF.

The gene calls are TRBV7-8 and TRBJ2-1; tentative D call: TRBD2 (6 bases). The CDR3 is made up of 17 amino acids. Trimming left V 0 bases short and J 8 bases short, with 20 bases between. Per germline, CDR1 SGHVS and CDR2 FQNEAQ. Written as DNA, the CDR3 is TGTGCCAGCAGCTTAGCCCGTTGGTCCCCGGGGACTCATGAGCAGTTCTTC. Its protein product is CASSLARWSPGTHEQFF. Full variable domain (rest looked up from reference TRBV7-8 and TRBJ2-1): GAGVSQSPRYKVAKRGQDVALRCDPISGHVSLFWYQQALGQGPEFLTYFQNEAQLDKSGLPSDRFFAERPEGSVSTLKIQRTQQEDSAVYLCASSLARWSPGTHEQFFGPGTRLTVL.

V usage is TRBV5-1 and J usage is TRBJ2-2, with 8 bases matching TRBD1. The germline CDR1 and CDR2 sequences are SGHRS and YFSETQ. The length of the CDR3 is 13 residues. V lost 5 bases, J lost 6 bases, and 3 bases stayed unmatched. DNA for the CDR3: TGCGCCAGCAGTTTACAGGGGGCCGGGGAGCTGTTTTTT. Its protein product is CASSLQGAGELFF.

The rearrangement uses TRBV10-2 and TRBJ2-7; 11 bases map to TRBD2. Germline V lookup: CDR1 WSHSY, CDR2 SAAADI. This CDR3 is built from 15 residues. V lost 5 bases to trimming and J lost 0 bases; unmatched junction nucleotides: 3. The DNA for the CDR3 is TGCGCCAGCAGTCTTAGCGGGGGGGGCTCCTACGAGCAGTACGTC. Residues: CASSLSGGGSYEQYV.

This chain uses TRBV11-2 with TRBJ2-5; TRBD2 agrees at 7 bases. From germline, CDR1 is SGHAT and CDR2 FQNNGV. The junction had 5 bases not matched to a gene; V was cut back by 0 bases and J by 1 base. The CDR3 consists of 16 residues. DNA for the CDR3: TGTGCCAGCAGCTTAGATCGACTAGCCGGCCAAGAGACCCAGTACTTC. The encoded protein is CASSLDRLAGQETQYF. Supplemented by reference TRBV11-2 and TRBJ2-5, the full variable domain reads EAGVAQSPRYKIIEKRQSVAFWCNPISGHATLYWYQQILGQGPKLLIQFQNNGVVDDSQLPKDRFSAERLKGVDSTLKIQPAKLEDSAVYLCASSLDRLAGQETQYFGPGTRLLVL.

Written as DNA, the CDR3 is TGTGCCAGCATCATCCGGACAGGGATCGTGGAGACCCAGTACTTC. It encodes CASIIRTGIVETQYF. V gene TRBV7-2 combines with J gene TRBJ2-5, with 8 bases aligning to TRBD1. Per the germline V gene, CDR1 is SGHTA and CDR2 is FQGNSA. The CDR3 sequence is 15 residues long. V dropped 7 bases and J dropped 5; count of bases not matched to a gene: 12.

In this sample, this clone turned up once. V usage is TRBV6-2 or TRBV6-3 and J usage is TRBJ1-1; no firm D call. Germline CDR1 is MNHEY and CDR2 is SVGEGT. Trimming shortened V by 5 bases and J by 2 bases, and 12 bases separated the two germline ends. The CDR3 has 14 amino acids. In DNA, the CDR3 is TGTGCCAGCAGTAGCACCTGGAGTAACACTGAAGCTTTCTTT. This gives the protein CASSSTWSNTEAFF.

The genes are TRBV6-5 and TRBJ1-1; D gene uncertain. The CDR3 spans 14 residues. V was shortened by 2 bases and J by 3 bases, with 10 bases between the two germline ends. CDR1 is MNHEY, CDR2 SVGAGI, per germline. Written as DNA, the CDR3 is TGTGCCAGCAGTTACGGGAGGGAGCACACTGAAGCTTTCTTT. This translates into CASSYGREHTEAFF.

The chain has TRBV6-5 and TRBJ1-2; 9 bases map to TRBD1. This CDR3 spans 14 amino acids. V was pared by 1 base and J by 6 bases, with 3 bases of the junction left unmatched. Germline V gene data show CDR1 as MNHEY and CDR2 as SVGAGI. CDR3 nucleotide sequence: TGTGCCAGCAGTTACTATGGGGACAGGGATGGCTACACCTTC. This translates into CASSYYGDRDGYTF.

V is TRBV6-5 and J is TRBJ2-1; 10 positions agree with TRBD1. The J segment lost 6 bases and the V segment lost 3 bases, leaving 5 bases of the junction unmatched. Germline V gene data show CDR1 as MNHEY and CDR2 as SVGAGI. CDR3 length: 15 amino acids. The CDR3 DNA reads as TGTGCCAGCAGTTATTCACGGGACAGGGGCAATGAGCAGTTCTTC. The encoded protein is CASSYSRDRGNEQFF.

As regards this clone: Other nucleotide sequences from this sample produce the same CDR3. The J gene is TRBJ1-2, the V gene TRBV27, with 9 bases aligning to TRBD1. Germline V gives CDR1 MNHEY, CDR2 SMNVEV (reference sequence). Losses at the gene ends were 5 bases for V and 6 bases for J; bases not matched to a gene: 4. The length of the CDR3 is 13 residues. The DNA of the CDR3 is TGTGCCAGCAGTCCCGGGACAGGGAATGGCTACACCTTC. Translating gives CASSPGTGNGYTF.